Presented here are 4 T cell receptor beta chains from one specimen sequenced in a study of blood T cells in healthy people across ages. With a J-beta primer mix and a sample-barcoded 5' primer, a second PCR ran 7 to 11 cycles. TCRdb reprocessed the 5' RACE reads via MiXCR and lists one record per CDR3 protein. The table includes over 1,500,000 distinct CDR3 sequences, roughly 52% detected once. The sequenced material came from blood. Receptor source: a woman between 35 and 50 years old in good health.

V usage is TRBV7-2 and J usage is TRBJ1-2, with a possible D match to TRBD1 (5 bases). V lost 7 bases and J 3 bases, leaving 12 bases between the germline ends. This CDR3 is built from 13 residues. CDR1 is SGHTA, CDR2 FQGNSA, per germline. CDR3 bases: TGTGCCAGCAACCCAGGGCCTGACTATGGCTACACCTTC. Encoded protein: CASNPGPDYGYTF.

The CDR3 here is CSVVKSGGGETQYF. The CDR3 region has the DNA TGCAGCGTTGTAAAGAGCGGGGGGGGAGAGACCCAGTACTTC. The chain recombines TRBV29-1 with TRBJ2-5; 10 nucleotides align to TRBD2. This CDR3 contains 14 residues. Trimming removed 4 bases from V and 4 bases from J; junction bases left unmatched: 6. Germline values: CDR1 SQVTM, CDR2 ANQGSEA.

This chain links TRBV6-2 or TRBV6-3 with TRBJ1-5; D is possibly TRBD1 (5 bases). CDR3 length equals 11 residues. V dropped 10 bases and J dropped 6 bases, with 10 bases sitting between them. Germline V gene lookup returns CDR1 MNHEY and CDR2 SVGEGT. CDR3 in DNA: TGTGCCATCGGGGGAAGTCAGCCCCAGCATTTT. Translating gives CAIGGSQPQHF.

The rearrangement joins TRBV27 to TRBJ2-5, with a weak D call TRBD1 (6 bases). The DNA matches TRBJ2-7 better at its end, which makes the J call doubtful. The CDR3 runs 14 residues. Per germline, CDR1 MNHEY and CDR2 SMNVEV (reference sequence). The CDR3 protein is CASRRADSTYEQYF. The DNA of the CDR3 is TGTGCCAGCAGAAGAGCGGACAGCACCTACGAGCAGTACTTC.